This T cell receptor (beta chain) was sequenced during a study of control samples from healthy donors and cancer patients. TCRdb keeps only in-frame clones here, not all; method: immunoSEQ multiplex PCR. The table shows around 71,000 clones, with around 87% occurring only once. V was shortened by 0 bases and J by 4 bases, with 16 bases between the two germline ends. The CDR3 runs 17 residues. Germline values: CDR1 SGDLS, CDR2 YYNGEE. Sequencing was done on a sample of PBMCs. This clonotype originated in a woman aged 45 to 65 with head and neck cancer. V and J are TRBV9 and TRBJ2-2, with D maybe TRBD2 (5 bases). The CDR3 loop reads CASSVDPLTRATGELFF. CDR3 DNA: TGTGCCAGCAGCGTAGACCCGCTTACTAGGGCCACCGGGGAGCTGTTTTTT.